The 28 T cell receptor beta chains given below trace back to one sample, sequenced in a study of blood T cell repertoires in COVID-19. This table comes from immunoSEQ multiplex PCR, and its TCRdb copy is limited to in-frame clones, with some not included. This table has 95,000 to 110,000 clones, about 91% appearing once. Sequenced: peripheral blood. All receptors derive from a man in his forties or fifties with active or convalescent COVID-19.

This clone has a single count. The chain couples TRBV5-1 to TRBJ2-1; TRBD2 is a possible D gene (5 bases). CDR1 and CDR2 (germline): SGHRS, YFSETQ. The germline V and J ends were trimmed by 0 bases and 12 bases, with 13 bases remaining between them. This CDR3 spans 13 amino acids. The CDR3 here is CASSLEVQRMQFF. CDR3 coding DNA: TGCGCCAGCAGCTTGGAGGTTCAGCGGATGCAGTTCTTC.

The chain couples TRBV5-1 to TRBJ2-7, with 7 bases fitting TRBD2. CDR3 length: 15 residues. Germline CDR1 is SGHRS and CDR2 is YFSETQ. V shed 5 bases, J shed 8 bases, and the junction held 16 bases outside the gene matches. DNA for the CDR3: TGCGCCAGCAGAATAACTAGCGAGATTAGGAATAAGCAGTACTTC. This sequence encodes CASRITSEIRNKQYF.

This clone was detected only once. The chain joins TRBV28 to TRBJ2-1; D is unclear. Per germline, CDR1 MDHEN and CDR2 SYDVKM. The germline V and J ends were trimmed by 3 bases and 8 bases, with 5 bases remaining between them. The CDR3 totals 11 residues. The CDR3 DNA is TGTGCCAGCAGTTTGTTCGATGAGCAGTTCTTC. Protein sequence: CASSLFDEQFF.

The chain combines TRBV5-1 with TRBJ1-6, with a weak D call TRBD1 (5 bases). The CDR3 sequence is 16 residues long. Trimming pared 0 bases from V and 6 bases from J, leaving 13 bases between. Germline CDR1 and CDR2: SGHRS and YFSETQ. CDR3 coding DNA: TGCGCCAGCAGCTTGGATGGAGGGGAGGGTAATTCACCCCTCCACTTT. The encoded protein is CASSLDGGEGNSPLHF.

The chain couples TRBV23-1 to TRBJ2-5; D is possibly TRBD1 (5 bases). TRBV23-1 counts as an open reading frame of uncertain function. The CDR3 is made up of 18 amino acids. V was clipped by 0 bases and J by 4 bases, with 21 bases between them. In DNA, the CDR3 is TGCGCCAGCAGTCAATCGCTGGCCCGGGCAGGGCCACGAGAGACCCAGTACTTC. Translation gives CASSQSLARAGPRETQYF.

The V and J genes are TRBV18 and TRBJ2-7; D is possibly TRBD1 (6 bases). V lost 2 bases and J 2 bases, leaving 13 bases between the germline ends. The length of the CDR3 is 15 residues. Germline assignment: CDR1 KGHSH and CDR2 LQKENI. The CDR3 sequence: CASSPGLGQTYEQYF. The CDR3 nucleotides are TGTGCCAGCTCACCAGGGTTAGGACAGACCTACGAGCAGTACTTC. Full variable domain (remainder filled in from reference TRBV18 and TRBJ2-7): NAGVMQNPRHLVRRRGQEARLRCSPMKGHSHVYWYRQLPEEGLKFMVYLQKENIIDESGMPKERFSAEFPKEGPSILRIQQVVRGDSAAYFCASSPGLGQTYEQYFGPGTRLTVT.

A word on this clone: One junction end disagrees with the germline gene, perhaps due to a read error. This chain uses TRBV5-6 with TRBJ2-1; 8 bases agree with TRBD1. CDR1 is SGHDT and CDR2 is YYEEEE in the germline V gene. The length of the CDR3 is 14 residues. The CDR3 here is CASSPSSDRLRGLF. CDR3 DNA sequence: TGTGCCAGCAGCCCGAGCTCGGACCGGCTCAGGGGGCTCTTC.

This chain connects TRBV28 to TRBJ2-5; D call uncertain. The CDR3 has 13 residues. The V end was cut by 2 bases, the J end by 6 bases, with 10 bases between. Germline V gene lookup returns CDR1 MDHEN and CDR2 SYDVKM. CDR3 nucleotides: TGTGCCAGCAGTTTACGAGTCCCCAAGACCCAGTACTTC. Its protein is CASSLRVPKTQYF. Full variable domain (outside the CDR3, taken from reference TRBV28 and TRBJ2-5): DVKVTQSSRYLVKRTGEKVFLECVQDMDHENMFWYRQDPGLGLRLIYFSYDVKMKEKGDIPEGYSVSREKKERFSLILESASTNQTSMYLCASSLRVPKTQYFGPGTRLLVL.

The CDR3 loop reads CASSFRGGSSDTQYF. The DNA for the CDR3 is TGCGCCAGCAGCTTCCGGGGGGGAAGCTCGGATACGCAGTATTTT. The chain joins TRBV5-1 to TRBJ2-3; the match to TRBD2 covers 8 bases. Trimming at V came to 2 bases and at J to 6 bases, leaving 8 bases not matched to a gene. The CDR3 has 15 residues. Germline V gene sequence: CDR1 SGHRS, CDR2 YFSETQ.

The J gene is TRBJ2-2, the V gene TRBV27; 9 bases agree with TRBD2. The CDR3 is made up of 14 amino acids. Looked up from germline, CDR1 is MNHEY and CDR2 is SMNVEV (reference sequence). V was clipped by 2 bases and J by 6 bases; unmatched bases: 1. The CDR3, as DNA: TGTGCCAGCAGTTTAGCGGGAGGGGCCGGGGAGCTGTTTTTT. The encoded protein is CASSLAGGAGELFF.

The genes are TRBV2 and TRBJ1-5; 9 nucleotides match TRBD1. V dropped 2 bases and J dropped 0; count of bases not matched to a gene: 5. This CDR3 is 17 amino acids long. Germline V gene lookup returns CDR1 SNHLY and CDR2 FYNNEI. The CDR3 loop reads CASSETTGGISNQPQHF. The CDR3 region has the DNA TGTGCCAGCAGTGAAACGACAGGGGGGATTAGCAATCAGCCCCAGCATTTT.

The chain carries TRBV5-1 and TRBJ2-7, with 7 nucleotides matching TRBD1. The CDR3 covers 14 residues. The V and J ends lost 1 base and 3 bases, in that order; junction bases with no gene match: 4. Germline values: CDR1 SGHRS, CDR2 YFSETQ. The DNA of the CDR3 is TGCGCCAGCAGCTTGTGGGACAGAAACTACGAGCAGTACTTC. Protein sequence: CASSLWDRNYEQYF.

This chain connects TRBV28 to TRBJ2-3, with TRBD2 identical over 11 bases. V trimming: 5 bases; J trimming: 6 bases; junction bases outside the gene matches: 13. This CDR3 is built from 17 residues. The germline gives CDR1 MDHEN, CDR2 SYDVKM. CDR3 sequence (DNA): TGTGCCAGCAGTAATATTCTTAGCGGGAGGGCCGCGGATACGCAGTATTTT. It yields the protein CASSNILSGRAADTQYF.

This sequence joins TRBV6-1 and TRBJ1-4; possible D gene TRBD1, 6 bases. Germline V CDR1 and CDR2: MNHNS, SASEGT. The CDR3 is 16 residues long. The V end was cut by 0 bases, the J end by 4 bases, with 12 bases between. CDR3 sequence: CASSEAWGQGNEKLFF. CDR3 DNA sequence: TGTGCCAGCAGTGAAGCCTGGGGGCAGGGTAATGAAAAACTGTTTTTT.

This clone was seen once. The gene calls are TRBV5-1 and TRBJ1-1; D is ambiguous. V lost 0 bases and J lost 5, with 11 bases in between. CDR1 and CDR2 from the germline V gene are SGHRS and YFSETQ. This CDR3 contains 14 residues. CDR3 nucleotide sequence: TGCGCCAGCAGCTTGGTTGGCCGCCTGACTGAAGCTTTCTTT. As protein: CASSLVGRLTEAFF.

The rearrangement links TRBV19 to TRBJ1-6; 7 bases line up with TRBD1. CDR3 length equals 17 residues. Germline-derived CDR1 and CDR2 are LNHDA and SQIVND (reference sequence). Losses at the gene ends were 2 bases for V and 9 bases for J; bases not matched to a gene: 13. The CDR3 sequence: CASSITGTEGVGSPLHF. CDR3 nucleotide sequence: TGTGCCAGTAGTATAACCGGGACAGAAGGGGTCGGTTCACCCCTCCACTTT.

This chain joins TRBV5-1 and TRBJ2-6; TRBD1 aligns across 12 bases. Germline V gives CDR1 SGHRS, CDR2 YFSETQ. This CDR3 is built from 17 residues. Trimming took 4 bases from V and 5 from J; bases not matched to a gene: 7. The CDR3 sequence is CASSPGTGGFRANVLTF. As DNA, the CDR3 is TGCGCCAGCAGCCCCGGGACAGGGGGCTTCCGGGCCAACGTCCTGACTTTC.

Turning to this clone: An end of the junction does not agree with germline; a read error may underlie this. V gene TRBV6-2 or TRBV6-3 combines with J gene TRBJ2-4, with 9 bases lining up with TRBD1. The CDR3 has 12 residues. CDR1 MNHEY and CDR2 SVGEGT come from the germline V gene. The CDR3 region has the DNA TGTGCCAGCAGTGAGGCGCGGGACAGGGCTGTGTTC. Translated, it gives CASSEARDRAVF.

The V gene is TRBV28, the J gene TRBJ2-2; D gene ambiguous. V was cut by 3 bases and J by 7 bases, with 9 bases left in between. Germline CDR1 and CDR2: MDHEN and SYDVKM. The CDR3 length is 13 residues. The CDR3 region is CASSFVGHGELFF. CDR3 nucleotides: TGTGCCAGCAGTTTTGTGGGCCACGGGGAGCTGTTTTTT.

The chain joins TRBV3-1 (or the pseudogene TRBV3-2) to TRBJ1-1; the D gene is possibly TRBD1 (5 bases). The ends were cut back, 1 base at V and 2 bases at J, with 17 bases in the middle. Germline CDR1 and CDR2: LGHDT and YNNKEL (reference sequence). The CDR3 covers 17 residues. CDR3 DNA sequence: TGTGCCAGCAGCCAAGGGATTCTGACAGACTTAAACACTGAAGCTTTCTTT. Translated: CASSQGILTDLNTEAFF.

The rearrangement joins TRBV30 to TRBJ1-4, with D possibly being TRBD1 (5 bases). CDR1 and CDR2 from the germline V gene are GTSNPN and SVGIG (reference sequence). Deletions cut 3 bases from V and 0 bases from J, with 17 bases between. The CDR3 contains 17 residues. The CDR3 DNA is TGTGCCTGGAGCCCTTGGACACTTGGGGCAACTAATGAAAAACTGTTTTTT. Its protein product is CAWSPWTLGATNEKLFF.

This rearrangement joins TRBV10-3 to TRBJ1-5; D uncertain. V was trimmed by 3 bases and J by 7 bases, leaving 10 bases between them. This CDR3 region has 13 residues. In germline, CDR1 is ENHRY, CDR2 SYGVKD. The CDR3 sequence is CAISDGVGQPQHF. CDR3 nucleotide sequence: TGTGCCATCAGTGACGGGGTAGGCCAGCCCCAGCATTTT.

This clone was observed once. The chain has TRBV28 and TRBJ1-1; 8 bases line up with TRBD1. The V gene end was trimmed by 2 bases and the J gene end by 5 bases; junction bases not matched to a gene: 7. Germline CDR1 reads MDHEN; CDR2 reads SYDVKM. This CDR3 region has 15 residues. The CDR3 DNA sequence: TGTGCCAGCAGTTTAGCCTCAGGGGGCAGGACTGAAGCTTTCTTT. Translating gives CASSLASGGRTEAFF.

The chain links TRBV27 to TRBJ2-1; 13 nucleotides line up with TRBD2. The CDR3 extends over 15 amino acids. Per the germline V gene, CDR1 is MNHEY and CDR2 is SMNVEV (reference sequence). The ends lost 7 bases at V and 7 bases at J; junction bases unmatched: 7. The CDR3 loop reads CASTNPGLAGNEQFF. CDR3 DNA: TGTGCCAGCACAAACCCGGGACTAGCGGGGAATGAGCAGTTCTTC.

The rearrangement links TRBV14 to TRBJ2-7; 12 bases match TRBD2. CDR3 length: 17 residues. Germline V CDR1 and CDR2: SGHDN, FVKESK. The trim removed 5 bases at V and 6 bases at J, leaving 14 bases unmatched. The CDR3 DNA is TGTGCCAGCAGCGATCCACGTACTAGCGGGAGGTTGGGCGAGCAGTACTTC. Translation gives CASSDPRTSGRLGEQYF.

The genes are TRBV24-1 and TRBJ2-3; D ambiguous. The CDR3 length is 13 residues. V was trimmed by 6 bases and J by 5 bases, leaving 11 bases between them. CDR1 is KGHDR and CDR2 is SFDVKD in the germline V gene. CDR3 protein: CATSSPTGDTQYF. The CDR3 DNA sequence: TGTGCCACCAGTTCTCCTACGGGAGATACGCAGTATTTT.

This clone is a singleton in its sample. This chain joins TRBV19 and TRBJ1-5; D is unresolved. The CDR3 consists of 15 residues. Looked up from germline, CDR1 is LNHDA and CDR2 is SQIVND (reference sequence). V lost 7 bases to trimming and J lost 7 bases, with 20 bases between them. CDR3 bases: TGTGCCAGTATGGAAGACTCGTCGGGGTGGCAGCCCCAGCATTTT. As protein: CASMEDSSGWQPQHF.

Points on this clone: Germline is not matched at one junction end, which may reflect a read error. The genes are TRBV19 and TRBJ1-1; maybe TRBD1 (5 bases). CDR1 is LNHDA and CDR2 is SQIVND in the germline V gene (reference sequence). The CDR3 is made up of 11 amino acids. DNA of the CDR3: TGTGCCAGTAGTCTAGACAGTGAAGCTTTCTTT. This codes for CASSLDSEAFF.